The rows below give T cell receptor beta chains drawn from one sample of a study of shared clonotypes between healthy human individuals. Assay: immunoSEQ multiplex PCR; the TCRdb copy retains only in-frame clones and omits some. The data contain 2 million to 2.5 million clones, 90% to 96% of them singletons. What was sequenced was naive CD4+ T cells sorted from blood. The source of these receptors is a man younger than 35 in good health. CDR3s include the opening cysteine and the closing phenylalanine or tryptophan. D genes are given only for firm matches. Some rows have no size entry. The others give once, few or many, or a class for an expanded clone.

d_gene	v_gene	abundance	j_gene	CDR3aa	CDR3nt
.	TRBV7-2	.	TRBJ2-7	CASSLVVAGYSYEQYF	TGTGCCAGCAGCTTAGTTGTGGCAGGGTACTCCTACGAGCAGTACTTC
.	TRBV5-1	once	TRBJ2-3	CASSLEGREGDTQYF	TGCGCCAGCAGCTTGGAGGGAAGAGAGGGGGATACGCAGTATTTT
.	TRBV6-1	.	TRBJ2-7	CASSEARGEQYF	TGTGCCAGCAGTGAAGCCAGGGGCGAGCAGTACTTC
.	TRBV30	.	TRBJ1-5	CAWSDSSNQPQHF	TGTGCCTGGAGTGACAGTAGCAATCAGCCCCAGCATTTT
TRBD1	TRBV19	.	TRBJ1-6	CASSILTGTGDSPLHF	TGTGCCAGTAGTATCCTCACCGGGACAGGGGACTCACCCCTCCACTTT
TRBD1	TRBV6-5	.	TRBJ1-1	CASRQLTGQLHF	TGTGCCAGCAGACAACTCACGGGACAGCTCCATTTT
TRBD2	TRBV27	.	TRBJ2-7	CASPHGELAGGAYEQYF	TGTGCCAGCCCCCACGGGGAGCTAGCGGGAGGCGCCTACGAGCAGTACTTC
TRBD2	TRBV6-1	.	TRBJ2-7	CASSPQTSVTYEQYF	TGTGCCAGCAGTCCCCAGACTAGCGTCACCTACGAGCAGTACTTC
TRBD2	TRBV7-9	.	TRBJ2-5	CASSLGGSGSQYF	TGTGCCAGCAGCTTAGGTGGTAGCGGGAGCCAGTACTTC
.	TRBV21-1	.	TRBJ2-7	CASSKKRNEQYF	TGTGCCAGCAGCAAAAAGAGGAACGAGCAGTACTTC
.	TRBV10-1	.	TRBJ2-1	CASSESGGPDYNEQFF	TGCGCCAGCAGTGAGTCTGGCGGTCCAGACTACAATGAGCAGTTCTTC
.	TRBV28	.	TRBJ1-3	CASSLLAGKSGNTIYF	TGTGCCAGCAGTTTATTGGCAGGGAAATCTGGAAACACCATATATTTT
.	TRBV10-3	.	TRBJ1-5	CAINQGSGNQPQHF	TGTGCCATCAACCAGGGGTCGGGCAATCAGCCCCAGCATTTT
.	TRBV9	.	TRBJ2-1	CASSSSRRGGSSYNEQFF	TGTGCCAGCAGCTCCTCACGCAGGGGGGGGAGCTCCTACAATGAGCAGTTCTTC
.	TRBV5-1	.	TRBJ2-3	CASSLGSTSTDTQYF	TGCGCCAGCAGCTTGGGAAGCACCAGCACAGATACGCAGTATTTT
.	TRBV4-1	.	TRBJ2-2	CASSLEVGELFF	TGCGCCAGCAGCCTAGAAGTCGGGGAGCTGTTTTTT
TRBD1	TRBV6-1	.	TRBJ2-7	CASSAPPEAGGYEQYF	TGTGCCAGCAGTGCTCCCCCCGAGGCAGGGGGCTACGAGCAGTACTTC
.	TRBV6-5	once	TRBJ1-5	CASSYKGTGQPQHF	TGTGCCAGCAGTTACAAGGGGACGGGGCAGCCCCAGCATTTT
.	TRBV7-9	.	TRBJ2-2	CASSPDRNTGELFF	TGTGCCAGCAGCCCAGACAGGAACACCGGGGAGCTGTTTTTT
.	TRBV5-1	.	TRBJ2-3	CASSLLGDTQYF	TGCGCCAGCAGCTTGTTAGGAGATACGCAGTATTTT
.	TRBV6-1	.	TRBJ2-5	CASSEWGERETQYF	TGTGCCAGCAGTGAATGGGGGGAGCGAGAGACCCAGTACTTC
.	TRBV6-1	once	TRBJ2-1	CASIEVVGDEQFF	TGTGCCAGCATCGAGGTTGTGGGCGATGAGCAGTTCTTC
.	TRBV7-8	.	TRBJ2-7	CASSLGQGRRTYEQYF	TGTGCCAGCAGCTTAGGTCAGGGCCGTAGGACCTACGAGCAGTACTTC
.	TRBV4-1	.	TRBJ1-1	CASSQESRWSEAFF	TGCGCCAGCAGCCAAGAGTCCAGGTGGTCTGAAGCTTTCTTT
TRBD1	TRBV2	.	TRBJ1-4	CASSEDRGANEKLFF	TGTGCCAGCAGTGAAGACAGGGGAGCTAATGAAAAACTGTTTTTT
.	TRBV5-1	.	TRBJ2-7	CASSLGATGNEQYF	TGCGCCAGCAGCTTGGGGGCTACAGGGAACGAGCAGTACTTC
.	TRBV19	.	TRBJ2-1	CASSRLGANEQFF	TGTGCCAGTAGTCGACTAGGGGCCAATGAGCAGTTCTTC
.	TRBV7-9	.	TRBJ2-7	CASSPLVGTYEQYF	TGTGCCAGCAGCCCACTAGTTGGCACCTACGAGCAGTACTTC
TRBD2	TRBV7-2	.	TRBJ2-3	CASSLRSGVKTDTQYF	TGTGCCAGCAGCTTACGTAGCGGGGTCAAGACAGATACGCAGTATTTT
TRBD2	TRBV7-3	.	TRBJ2-1	CASSRRVGLAANEQFF	TGTGCCAGCAGCCGTAGAGTGGGACTAGCGGCCAATGAGCAGTTCTTC
.	TRBV2	.	TRBJ1-2	CASSPGRSPLYGYTF	TGTGCCAGCAGCCCGGGACGGTCCCCGTTATATGGCTACACCTTC
.	TRBV5-6	.	TRBJ1-6	CASSRSSSYNSPLHF	TGTGCCAGCAGCCGATCGAGCTCCTATAATTCACCCCTCCACTTT
.	TRBV10-3	.	TRBJ2-3	CAISEPLPYTQYF	TGTGCCATCAGTGAGCCCCTGCCCTATACGCAGTATTTT
.	TRBV10-3	.	TRBJ1-2	CAISDSGGYGYTF	TGTGCCATCAGTGACTCAGGAGGCTATGGCTACACCTTC
.	TRBV28	.	TRBJ2-7	CASSLEIGPGQYF	TGTGCCAGCAGTTTAGAAATCGGGCCGGGGCAGTACTTC
.	TRBV18	.	TRBJ1-4	CASSPPGRTNEKLFF	TGTGCCAGCTCACCACCGGGGCGAACTAATGAAAAACTGTTTTTT
.	TRBV30	.	TRBJ2-3	CAWKEADTQYF	TGTGCCTGGAAAGAGGCAGATACGCAGTATTTT
.	TRBV29-1	.	TRBJ2-3	CSVVRGATDTQYF	TGCAGCGTTGTACGGGGGGCCACAGATACGCAGTATTTT
.	TRBV6-6	.	TRBJ1-5	CASSYSGGNQPQHF	TGTGCCAGCAGTTACTCGGGGGGCAATCAGCCCCAGCATTTT
.	TRBV14	.	TRBJ1-1	CASSQDSGRNTEAFF	TGTGCCAGCAGCCAAGACTCGGGGAGAAACACTGAAGCTTTCTTT
.	TRBV5-1	.	TRBJ1-1	CASRPLPMNTEAFF	TGCGCCAGCAGACCGCTGCCCATGAACACTGAAGCTTTCTTT
TRBD2	TRBV4-3	.	TRBJ2-3	CASSQGTSGTLGSTDTQYF	TGCGCCAGCAGCCAAGGGACTAGCGGGACTTTAGGTAGCACAGATACGCAGTATTTT
.	TRBV4-3	.	TRBJ2-1	CASSRAGSYNEQFF	TGCGCCAGCAGCCGTGCAGGGTCCTACAATGAGCAGTTCTTC
.	TRBV10-3	.	TRBJ2-5	CAISESGPLGTQYF	TGTGCCATCAGTGAGTCCGGCCCCCTGGGGACCCAGTACTTC
TRBD2	TRBV28	.	TRBJ2-1	CASIRSSGEQFF	TGTGCCAGCATCAGGTCTAGCGGTGAGCAGTTCTTC
.	TRBV6-5	.	TRBJ2-5	CASSSFGTLALETQYF	TGTGCCAGCAGTTCTTTCGGGACTCTCGCTTTGGAGACCCAGTACTTC
.	TRBV19	.	TRBJ2-3	CASSRGFGTSTDTQYF	TGTGCCAGTAGTAGGGGGTTTGGGACTAGCACAGATACGCAGTATTTT
.	TRBV7-2	.	TRBJ2-7	CASSLVGYEQYF	TGTGCCAGCAGCTTAGTCGGCTACGAGCAGTACTTC
.	TRBV6-5	.	TRBJ2-7	CASSYRDTIYEQYF	TGTGCCAGCAGTTACAGGGACACCATCTACGAGCAGTACTTC
.	TRBV27	.	TRBJ2-7	CASSLKEGPYEQYF	TGTGCCAGCAGTTTAAAGGAGGGGCCCTACGAGCAGTACTTC
.	TRBV9	.	TRBJ1-2	CASSVGGDSGYTF	TGTGCCAGCAGCGTTGGAGGGGACTCTGGCTACACCTTC
.	TRBV23-1	.	TRBJ1-4	CASSQSGEVRLFF	TGCGCCAGCAGTCAATCGGGCGAAGTAAGACTGTTTTTT
.	TRBV11-2	once	TRBJ2-7	CASSLEASPPYEQYF	TGTGCCAGCAGCTTAGAGGCTAGCCCTCCCTACGAGCAGTACTTC
.	TRBV4-1	.	TRBJ2-1	CASSRSEGARYNEQFF	TGCGCCAGCAGCCGATCGGAAGGGGCGCGTTACAATGAGCAGTTCTTC
TRBD2	TRBV6-1	.	TRBJ2-1	CASSVRGSSYNEQFF	TGTGCCAGCAGTGTTCGCGGGAGCTCCTACAATGAGCAGTTCTTC
.	TRBV11-2	.	TRBJ2-1	CASSFFGASYNEQFF	TGTGCCAGCAGCTTCTTTGGCGCCTCCTACAATGAGCAGTTCTTC
.	TRBV7-2	.	TRBJ2-3	CASSFQPSTDTQYF	TGTGCCAGCAGCTTCCAGCCTAGCACAGATACGCAGTATTTT
.	TRBV19	.	TRBJ1-6	CASSSKGLNSPLHF	TGTGCCAGTAGTTCGAAGGGGCTCAATTCACCCCTCCACTTT